These 21 T cell receptor beta chains came from one sample sequenced in a study of shared clonotypes between healthy human individuals. Positively selected for CCR7, the CD45RO-negative cells used as naive CD8 cells excluded terminally differentiated effector memory CD45RA+ cells. Libraries were prepared by immunoSEQ multiplex PCR; TCRdb keeps only in-frame clonotypes and omits some of them. The repertoire includes around 1.9 million clones, 85% to 95% of them detected once, and around 1.7% sits in the top ten. The sequencing input was naive CD8+ T cells from PBMCs. The receptors derive from a man aged 18 to 35 in good health. Some clones in this sample may be carry-over from other donors' samples.

The chain links TRBV19 to TRBJ2-7; D uncertain. CDR1 is LNHDA, CDR2 SQIVND, per germline (reference sequence). The CDR3 contains 14 residues. Trimming removed 6 bases at V and 4 bases at J, with 16 bases between. CDR3 coding DNA: TGTGCCAGTAGGCAGGCCCATATGGGGTACGAGCAGTACTTC. It encodes CASRQAHMGYEQYF.

The V and J genes are TRBV6-5 and TRBJ1-3; D not resolved. Trimming removed 0 bases from V and 1 base from J, with 7 bases in between. The length of the CDR3 is 15 residues. Germline CDR1 is MNHEY and CDR2 is SVGAGI. CDR3 amino acids: CASSYSMGSGNTIYF. Here the CDR3 DNA reads TGTGCCAGCAGTTACTCTATGGGGTCTGGAAACACCATATATTTT.

As for this clone: Additional DNA sequences in this sample encode the identical CDR3. This rearrangement joins TRBV9 to TRBJ2-3, with 8 bases matching TRBD2. CDR1 is SGDLS, CDR2 YYNGEE, per germline. With 2 bases clipped from V and 4 bases from J, the junction kept 3 bases outside the gene matches. The CDR3 is made up of 14 amino acids. This chain's CDR3 is CASSVRAGADTQYF. The CDR3 region has the DNA TGTGCCAGCAGCGTTCGAGCGGGAGCAGATACGCAGTATTTT.

The chain carries TRBV19 and TRBJ1-5, with D perhaps TRBD1 (6 bases). V was pared by 5 bases and J by 9 bases, with 17 bases between. CDR1 and CDR2 from the germline V gene are LNHDA and SQIVND (reference sequence). The CDR3 covers 14 residues. The CDR3: CASSARQALGPQHF. The CDR3 nucleotides are TGTGCCAGTAGTGCCCGACAGGCCCTAGGGCCCCAGCATTTT.

The chain employs TRBV7-9 and TRBJ2-5, with TRBD1 matching 9 bases. Per germline, CDR1 SEHNR and CDR2 FQNEAQ (reference sequence). CDR3 length: 15 residues. Trimming took 5 bases from V and 5 from J; bases not matched to a gene: 9. Written as DNA, the CDR3 is TGTGCCAGCAGCCCACCCGGGACAGGGTCGGAGACCCAGTACTTC. It encodes CASSPPGTGSETQYF.

This clone showed up just once. V and J are TRBV5-6 and TRBJ2-2, with 10 bases fitting TRBD2. The CDR3 has 16 residues. V dropped 0 bases and J dropped 4; count of bases not matched to a gene: 3. In germline, CDR1 is SGHDT, CDR2 YYEEEE. CDR3 sequence: CASSLALAGVTGELFF. The DNA for the CDR3 is TGTGCCAGCAGCTTGGCTCTAGCGGGAGTCACCGGGGAGCTGTTTTTT.

The chain employs TRBV4-3 and TRBJ2-1, with 14 bases that match TRBD2. Germline V CDR1 and CDR2: LGHNA, YSLEER. This CDR3 has 20 amino acids. V shed 0 bases and J 3 bases; nucleotides not matched to a gene: 10. The CDR3 region is CASSQDWTSGRNRGYNEQFF. Here the CDR3 DNA reads TGCGCCAGCAGCCAAGACTGGACTAGCGGGAGGAACCGAGGCTACAATGAGCAGTTCTTC.

The chain recombines TRBV6-5 with TRBJ2-1; 8 nucleotides agree with TRBD2. The CDR3 has 13 amino acids. From germline, CDR1 is MNHEY and CDR2 SVGAGI. Losses at the gene ends were 6 bases for V and 9 bases for J; bases not matched to a gene: 7. The CDR3 is CASRILSGGEQFF. The CDR3 DNA is TGTGCCAGCAGGATTCTCAGCGGGGGTGAGCAGTTCTTC.

The chain joins TRBV27 to TRBJ2-6; the D gene is possibly TRBD2 (7 bases). There are 15 residues in the CDR3. Per the germline V gene, CDR1 is MNHEY and CDR2 is SMNVEV (reference sequence). The V end was cut by 7 bases, the J end by 4 bases, with 14 bases between. The CDR3 coding sequence is TGTGCCAGCACTTGGGGGGGGCCCGGGGCCAACGTCCTGACTTTC. It is translated as CASTWGGPGANVLTF.

The chain links TRBV6-1 to TRBJ2-7; 9 positions agree with TRBD1. CDR1 and CDR2 (germline): MNHNS, SASEGT. V dropped 2 bases and J dropped 6; count of bases not matched to a gene: 8. This CDR3 comprises 15 residues. Here the CDR3 reads CASSEWGTGISEQYF. DNA of the CDR3: TGTGCCAGCAGTGAATGGGGGACAGGGATCTCCGAGCAGTACTTC.

As for this clone: Other DNA sequences in the sample encode the same CDR3. As DNA, the CDR3 is TGTGCCAGTAGTAGGGGACTAGCGGGAGTTGGGGAGCAGTACTTC. Translating it yields CASSRGLAGVGEQYF. The chain uses TRBV19 and TRBJ2-7; 14 nucleotides align to TRBD2. After removal of 4 bases from V and 7 bases from J, the junction contained 6 bases not matched to a gene. CDR1 is LNHDA, CDR2 SQIVND, per germline (reference sequence). This CDR3 has 15 residues.

The gene calls are TRBV27 and TRBJ1-5; TRBD1 agrees at 7 bases. The J segment lost 5 bases and the V segment lost 5 bases, leaving 6 bases of the junction unmatched. Per the germline V gene, CDR1 is MNHEY and CDR2 is SMNVEV (reference sequence). This CDR3 is built from 14 residues. In DNA, the CDR3 is TGTGCCAGCAGTCCGGGACAGAGTTATCAGCCCCAGCATTTT. Protein: CASSPGQSYQPQHF.

The chain couples TRBV7-8 to TRBJ1-1; no firm D call. This CDR3 has 15 amino acids. V lost 5 bases, J lost 6 bases, and 19 bases lay in between. CDR1 and CDR2 from the germline V gene are SGHVS and FQNEAQ. The CDR3 coding sequence is TGTGCCAGCAGCCCCCGATCCCTCTTGTTGTCTGAAGCTTTCTTT. This sequence encodes CASSPRSLLLSEAFF.

Details on this clone: The same CDR3 can be traced to other DNA sequences in this sample. This sequence joins TRBV27 and TRBJ1-5, with 7 bases fitting TRBD1. Losses at the gene ends were 6 bases for V and 0 bases for J; bases not matched to a gene: 2. Germline V CDR1 and CDR2: MNHEY, SMNVEV (reference sequence). There are 14 residues in the CDR3. CDR3 protein: CASSDRDSNQPQHF. CDR3 nucleotides: TGTGCCAGCAGCGACAGGGATAGCAATCAGCCCCAGCATTTT.

This sequence joins TRBV7-2 and TRBJ2-7; D is tentatively TRBD1 or TRBD2 (5 bases each). The CDR3 runs to 15 residues. Germline V gene sequence: CDR1 SGHTA, CDR2 FQGNSA. V was clipped by 5 bases and J by 0 bases, with 14 bases between them. In DNA, the CDR3 is TGTGCCAGCAGCCCGGGGCCATCGAGCTCCTACGAGCAGTACTTC. Amino acid sequence: CASSPGPSSSYEQYF. Supplemented by reference TRBV7-2 and TRBJ2-7, the full variable domain reads GAGVSQSPSNKVTEKGKDVELRCDPISGHTALYWYRQSLGQGLEFLIYFQGNSAPDKSGLPSDRFSAERTGGSVSTLTIQRTQQEDSAVYLCASSPGPSSSYEQYFGPGTRLTVT.

V usage is TRBV7-9 and J usage is TRBJ2-1; 8 bases agree with TRBD1. Germline V lookup: CDR1 SEHNR, CDR2 FQNEAQ (reference sequence). With 4 bases clipped from V and 5 bases from J, the junction kept 7 bases outside the gene matches. The CDR3 contains 15 residues. The CDR3 nucleotides are TGTGCCAGCAGCTCCCAGGGGGCTGGCGACAATGAGCAGTTCTTC. Its protein product is CASSSQGAGDNEQFF.

The rearrangement links TRBV28 to TRBJ2-1; 12 bases are shared with TRBD2. The V segment lost 8 bases and the J segment 7 bases; nucleotides outside the gene matches: 6. Germline CDR1 MDHEN, CDR2 SYDVKM. The CDR3 totals 14 residues. Here the CDR3 DNA reads TGTGCCAGCGCCGGGACTAGCGGGCGAAATGAGCAGTTCTTC. This codes for CASAGTSGRNEQFF.

The rearrangement uses TRBV10-1 and TRBJ2-1; weak D call: TRBD2 (6 bases). The V and J ends lost 8 bases and 5 bases respectively, with 13 bases between them. The germline V gene has CDR1 WNHNN and CDR2 SYGVQD (reference sequence). The length of the CDR3 is 13 residues. CDR3 DNA sequence: TGCGCCAGCGGGGGACTGGGTAACAATGAGCAGTTCTTC. Amino acid sequence: CASGGLGNNEQFF.

V and J are TRBV27 and TRBJ2-3; D is unclear. The CDR3 extends over 12 amino acids. Trimming removed 4 bases at V and 6 bases at J, with 8 bases between. From germline, CDR1 is MNHEY and CDR2 SMNVEV (reference sequence). Written as DNA, the CDR3 is TGTGCCAGCAGTTCCCTTGAGGATACGCAGTATTTT. Protein: CASSSLEDTQYF.

The rearrangement uses TRBV7-9 and TRBJ2-5, with a possible D match to TRBD2 (7 bases). V was cut by 10 bases and J by 6 bases, with 18 bases left in between. CDR1 is SEHNR and CDR2 is FQNEAQ in the germline V gene (reference sequence). The CDR3 covers 13 residues. CDR3 region: CATLSGGAKTQYF. CDR3 nucleotide sequence: TGTGCCACTCTCTCGGGGGGCGCAAAGACCCAGTACTTC.

The V and J genes are TRBV6-1 and TRBJ2-1, with D possibly being TRBD2 (7 bases). The CDR3 is 15 residues long. CDR1 and CDR2 from the germline V gene are MNHNS and SASEGT. Trimming took off 6 bases at V and 4 bases at J, with 16 bases between the two ends. CDR3 bases: TGTGCCAGCAGGGCTTCGGGGGGCCCGTACAATGAGCAGTTCTTC. This codes for CASRASGGPYNEQFF.